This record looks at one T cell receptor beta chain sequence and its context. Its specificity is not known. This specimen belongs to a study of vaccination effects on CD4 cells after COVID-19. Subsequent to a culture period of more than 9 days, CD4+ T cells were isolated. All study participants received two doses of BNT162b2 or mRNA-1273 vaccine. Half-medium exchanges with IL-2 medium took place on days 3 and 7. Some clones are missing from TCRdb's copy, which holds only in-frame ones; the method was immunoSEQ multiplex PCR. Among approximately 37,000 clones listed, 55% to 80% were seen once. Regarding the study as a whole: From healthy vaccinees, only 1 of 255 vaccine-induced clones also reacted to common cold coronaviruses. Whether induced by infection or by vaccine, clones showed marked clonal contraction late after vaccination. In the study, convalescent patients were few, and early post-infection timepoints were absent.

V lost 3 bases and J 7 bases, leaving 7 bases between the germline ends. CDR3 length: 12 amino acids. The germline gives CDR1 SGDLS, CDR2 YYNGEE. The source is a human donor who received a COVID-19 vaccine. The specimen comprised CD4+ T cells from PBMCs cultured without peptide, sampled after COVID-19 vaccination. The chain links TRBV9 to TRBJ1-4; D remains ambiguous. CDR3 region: CASSGNGEKLFF. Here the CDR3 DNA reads TGTGCCAGCAGCGGGAATGGTGAAAAACTGTTTTTT.